The 20 T cell receptor beta chains given below trace back to one sample, sequenced in a study of blood T cell repertoires in COVID-19. Here immunoSEQ multiplex PCR was the method, and the copy in TCRdb shows in-frame clones only, minus some. The sample holds 190,000 or so clones, 85% seen once. The sequencing sample was made of PBMCs or T cells enriched from blood (not recorded which). These receptors originate from a man aged 35 to 55 who had recovered from COVID-19.

V gene TRBV4-2 combines with J gene TRBJ1-2; unclear D gene. There are 12 residues in the CDR3. The V end lost 1 base, the J end lost 8 bases, and 8 bases lay between the germline ends. From germline, CDR1 is LGHNA and CDR2 YNFKEQ. CDR3 protein: CASSQVEGGYTF. The CDR3, as DNA: TGTGCCAGCAGCCAAGTCGAGGGCGGCTACACCTTC.

The rearrangement uses TRBV28 and TRBJ1-1; 8 nucleotides line up with TRBD1. In germline, CDR1 is MDHEN, CDR2 SYDVKM. Trimming took 8 bases from V and 11 from J; bases not matched to a gene: 7. This CDR3 has 11 amino acids. CDR3 sequence: CASLTGVAAFF. In nucleotides, the CDR3 is TGTGCCAGCCTGACAGGGGTTGCGGCTTTCTTT.

The gene calls are TRBV15 and TRBJ1-5; D call uncertain. V lost 0 bases and J 4 bases, leaving 10 bases between the germline ends. Germline assignment: CDR1 LNHNV and CDR2 YYDKDF (reference sequence). The CDR3 extends over 15 amino acids. As DNA, the CDR3 is TGTGCCACCAGCAGAGATCTAAGTGTGAATCAGCCCCAGCATTTT. It translates to CATSRDLSVNQPQHF.

This clone was counted once. The chain joins TRBV7-9 to TRBJ2-7; 7 bases map to TRBD1. This CDR3 spans 14 amino acids. V trimming: 4 bases; J trimming: 6 bases; junction bases outside the gene matches: 9. Germline CDR1 is SEHNR and CDR2 is FQNEAQ (reference sequence). In DNA form, the CDR3 reads TGTGCCAGCAGCTCCGAGGGGGCTTCGGGCGAGCAGTACTTC. It translates to CASSSEGASGEQYF.

The chain uses TRBV15 and TRBJ2-3, with TRBD1 as a possible D gene (7 bases). This CDR3 contains 17 residues. Germline V gene sequence: CDR1 LNHNV, CDR2 YYDKDF (reference sequence). V was cut by 5 bases and J by 0 bases, with 18 bases left in between. This chain's CDR3 is CATSLPQGGSSTDTQYF. The CDR3 region has the DNA TGTGCCACCAGCCTACCCCAGGGGGGTAGTAGCACAGATACGCAGTATTTT.

V is TRBV29-1 and J is TRBJ1-3; TRBD1 might be the D (6 bases). The CDR3 runs to 12 residues. Trimming took off 5 bases at V and 4 bases at J, with 9 bases between the two ends. Looked up from germline, CDR1 is SQVTM and CDR2 is ANQGSEA. Here the CDR3 DNA reads TGCAGCGTTTTGACAGGAGGAAACACCATATATTTT. Amino acids: CSVLTGGNTIYF.

This chain links TRBV4-2 with TRBJ2-2, with no clear D. Per the germline V gene, CDR1 is LGHNA and CDR2 is YNFKEQ. The CDR3 runs 16 residues. With 1 base removed from V and 4 bases from J, the gap between germline ends came to 13 bases. The CDR3 bases are TGTGCCAGCAGCCAAGCGTTGGTCGGTTTCACCGGGGAGCTGTTTTTT. It is translated as CASSQALVGFTGELFF.

This clone occurred once. The chain links TRBV6-2 or TRBV6-3 to TRBJ2-7, with 7 bases aligning to TRBD2. J gave up 2 bases and V 6 bases, and 4 bases lay outside the gene matches. The CDR3 contains 13 residues. The germline gives CDR1 MNHEY, CDR2 SVGEGT. The CDR3 sequence is CASSAGDTYEQYF. CDR3 bases: TGTGCCAGCAGCGCGGGAGACACCTACGAGCAGTACTTC.

This chain connects TRBV13 to TRBJ2-7; D may be TRBD1 (6 bases). This CDR3 has 14 amino acids. The germline CDR1 and CDR2 sequences are PRHDT and FYEKMQ (reference sequence). The V end was cut by 4 bases, the J end by 1 base, with 11 bases between. The CDR3 region has the DNA TGTGCCAGCAGCTGGGGCAGGGGTTCCTACGAGCAGTACTTC. Protein product: CASSWGRGSYEQYF. Drawing the rest from reference TRBV13 and TRBJ2-7, the complete variable domain is AAGVIQSPRHLIKEKRETATLKCYPIPRHDTVYWYQQGPGQDPQFLISFYEKMQSDKGSIPDRFSAQQFSDYHSELNMSSLELGDSALYFCASSWGRGSYEQYFGPGTRLTVT.

V is TRBV5-8 and J is TRBJ2-1; D ambiguous. CDR1 SGHTS and CDR2 YDEGEE come from the germline V gene. The CDR3 is 15 amino acids. V was trimmed by 0 bases and J by 6 bases, leaving 13 bases between them. The CDR3 here is CASSLVVSQFNEQFF. The CDR3, as DNA: TGTGCCAGCAGCTTGGTGGTTTCGCAGTTCAATGAGCAGTTCTTC.

In this sample, this clone turned up once. V gene TRBV3-1 (or the pseudogene TRBV3-2) combines with J gene TRBJ2-1; D is perhaps TRBD2 (5 bases). The V and J ends lost 4 bases and 0 bases respectively, with 13 bases between them. There are 16 residues in the CDR3. CDR1 LGHDT and CDR2 YNNKEL come from the germline V gene (reference sequence). CDR3 nucleotide sequence: TGTGCCAGCAGCCGCCGAGGGTATGGCTCCTACAATGAGCAGTTCTTC. Its translation: CASSRRGYGSYNEQFF.

The rearrangement joins TRBV7-3 to TRBJ2-1; possible D gene TRBD2, 5 bases. The germline V gene has CDR1 SGHTA and CDR2 FQGTGA. Deletions cut 2 bases from V and 0 bases from J, with 11 bases between. The CDR3 has 16 amino acids. The CDR3 here is CASSLGARGSYNEQFF. DNA for the CDR3: TGTGCCAGCAGCTTAGGTGCCCGGGGCTCCTACAATGAGCAGTTCTTC.

This chain joins TRBV19 and TRBJ1-2; 8 bases map to TRBD1. The CDR3 is 14 amino acids. CDR1 is LNHDA, CDR2 SQIVND, per germline (reference sequence). The J segment lost 8 bases and the V segment lost 5 bases, leaving 10 bases of the junction unmatched. This chain's CDR3 is CASSDGTGPLGYTF. The CDR3 DNA reads TGTGCCAGTAGTGACGGGACAGGACCCCTAGGCTACACCTTC. The whole variable domain, filled in from reference TRBV19 and TRBJ1-2, reads DGGITQSPKYLFRKEGQNVTLSCEQNLNHDAMYWYRQDPGQGLRLIYYSQIVNDFQKGDIAEGYSVSREKKESFPLTVTSAQKNPTAFYLCASSDGTGPLGYTFGSGTRLTVV.

This chain joins TRBV29-1 and TRBJ1-1; 11 bases are shared with TRBD1. Germline CDR1 SQVTM, CDR2 ANQGSEA. This CDR3 is 14 amino acids long. Germline trimming cut 8 bases from V and 4 bases from J; bases unmatched to any gene: 9. The DNA of the CDR3 is TGCAGCTTTGCCGGGACAGGGGGTCCCACTGAAGCTTTCTTT. Its protein is CSFAGTGGPTEAFF.

This clone was seen only once. The chain uses TRBV4-1 and TRBJ2-3; 10 nucleotides agree with TRBD1. Trimming removed 0 bases from V and 11 bases from J; junction bases left unmatched: 8. Germline V CDR1 and CDR2: MGHRA, YSYEKL. The CDR3 spans 15 residues. The CDR3 DNA is TGCGCCAGCAGCCAAGAGAGGACAGGGGGTATTATGCAGTATTTT. It is translated as CASSQERTGGIMQYF.

The chain has TRBV5-5 and TRBJ1-4, with 10 nucleotides matching TRBD1. The CDR3 length is 15 residues. CDR1 and CDR2 (germline): SGHKS, YYEKEE (reference sequence). Trimming removed 4 bases from V and 7 bases from J; junction bases left unmatched: 7. CDR3 coding DNA: TGTGCCAGCAGCCACCAGACAGGGGGCCTTGAAAAACTGTTTTTT. Translating it yields CASSHQTGGLEKLFF.

The chain couples TRBV19 to TRBJ2-1; TRBD1 agrees at 7 bases. Trimming took 6 bases from V and 8 from J; bases not matched to a gene: 10. Germline V CDR1 and CDR2: LNHDA, SQIVND (reference sequence). This CDR3 is built from 14 residues. The CDR3 loop is CASSRTGSTDEQFF. CDR3 nucleotide sequence: TGTGCCAGTAGCCGGACAGGTTCTACGGATGAGCAGTTCTTC.

The chain is built from TRBV21-1 and TRBJ1-6; the table's D call, TRBD1, has no DNA check behind it. TRBV21-1 constitutes a pseudogene. The CDR3 has 20 residues. This CDR3 reads CASSTPGQGANWSYNSPLHF. In nucleotides, the CDR3 is TGTGCCAGCAGCACGCCGGGACAGGGGGCGAATTGGTCCTATAATTCACCCCTCCACTTT.

The J gene is TRBJ2-1, the V gene TRBV7-3, with 10 bases that match TRBD1. J gave up 4 bases and V 3 bases, and 3 bases lay outside the gene matches. The CDR3 totals 15 residues. The germline V gene encodes CDR1 SGHTA and CDR2 FQGTGA. DNA for the CDR3: TGTGCCAGCAGCTTTCCGGGACAGGGGTACAATGAGCAGTTCTTC. Translation gives CASSFPGQGYNEQFF.

The V gene is TRBV7-9, the J gene TRBJ2-7; weak D call: TRBD1 (6 bases). The germline gives CDR1 SEHNR, CDR2 FQNEAQ (reference sequence). The CDR3 loop spans 16 amino acids. Trimming cost V 4 bases and J 0 bases, with 16 bases left between them. The CDR3 nucleotides read TGTGCCAGCAGCTCGGAAACGGGACATCGCTCCTACGAGCAGTACTTC. Protein: CASSSETGHRSYEQYF.